This TCR beta chain appears in the sequencing data of a study of shared clonotypes between healthy human individuals. Study results and limitations: With a few donors compared, 4% to 5% of naive CD4 clonotypes were shared.

Of note for this clone: Its target is unknown.

The authors ran the assay at deep level. Profiled with immunoSEQ multiplex PCR; TCRdb holds only in-frame clones, not every one. The sample has millions of clones; 90% to 95% are singletons. The clonotype originates from a man aged 18 to 29 in good health. The material sequenced was naive CD4+ T cells sorted from blood. Noted subset: CD45RA+ positively selected.

CDR3 sequence (DNA): TGTGCCAGCAGTGAGTTGACTAACTATGGCTACACCTTC. This gives the protein CASSELTNYGYTF. The chain joins TRBV2 to TRBJ1-2; D gene uncertain. Germline V gene sequence: CDR1 SNHLY, CDR2 FYNNEI. CDR3 length equals 13 residues. V was trimmed by 3 bases and J by 0 bases, leaving 5 bases between them.